Presented here are 16 T cell receptor beta chains from one specimen sequenced in a study of blood T cell repertoires in COVID-19. The repertoire was sequenced with immunoSEQ multiplex PCR; TCRdb's copy has only in-frame clones and lacks some. Of roughly 670,000 clones listed, approximately 90% are singletons. Sample: peripheral blood. All receptors derive from a woman between 18 and 30 years old with acute or convalescent COVID-19.

The J gene is TRBJ1-2, the V gene TRBV5-1; 8 bases align to TRBD1. This CDR3 has 14 amino acids. V was clipped by 4 bases and J by 7 bases; unmatched bases: 9. The V gene's germline CDR1 is SGHRS and CDR2 YFSETQ. CDR3 nucleotides: TGCGCCAGCAGCGTGCAAGGACAGGGCTCTGGCTACACCTTC. Protein: CASSVQGQGSGYTF. The complete variable domain, with remaining parts taken from reference TRBV5-1 and TRBJ1-2, reads KAGVTQTPRYLIKTRGQQVTLSCSPISGHRSVSWYQQTPGQGLQFLFEYFSETQRNKGNFPGRFSGRQFSNSRSEMNVSTLELGDSALYLCASSVQGQGSGYTFGSGTRLTVV.

V usage is TRBV10-3 and J usage is TRBJ1-2; 9 bases fit TRBD1. This CDR3 is 15 amino acids long. V lost 8 bases, J lost 4 bases, and 11 bases stayed unmatched. Germline CDR1 is ENHRY and CDR2 is SYGVKD. CDR3 protein: CAIRDREDGGYGYTF. CDR3 nucleotide sequence: TGTGCCATCCGGGACAGGGAGGACGGGGGCTATGGCTACACCTTC.

This clone has only one observation. V is TRBV30 and J is TRBJ1-2; D unclear. The V gene lost 0 bases and the J gene lost 4 bases, with 12 bases spanning the gap. Per the germline V gene, CDR1 is GTSNPN and CDR2 is SVGIG (reference sequence). The CDR3 has 14 amino acids. In nucleotides, the CDR3 is TGTGCCTGGAGTGTTGGGCTACCAGGCTATGGCTACACCTTC. Protein product: CAWSVGLPGYGYTF.

This clone was picked up a small number of times. The chain links TRBV27 to TRBJ1-5; D remains unclear. The CDR3 has 15 amino acids. Germline V lookup: CDR1 MNHEY, CDR2 SMNVEV (reference sequence). Trimming pared 5 bases from V and 4 bases from J, leaving 15 bases between. This CDR3 reads CASSELAGGNQPQHF. The CDR3 DNA reads as TGTGCCAGCAGTGAGTTGGCAGGTGGGAATCAGCCCCAGCATTTT.

This clone has a single count. The chain combines TRBV5-1 with TRBJ2-7; tentatively, D is TRBD1 (5 bases). Germline CDR1 reads SGHRS; CDR2 reads YFSETQ. CDR3 length: 14 residues. V was pared by 1 base and J by 2 bases, with 10 bases between. Written as DNA, the CDR3 is TGCGCCAGCAGCTTGCAGGGTATCACCTACGAGCAGTACTTC. Translation: CASSLQGITYEQYF. Using reference TRBV5-1 and TRBJ2-7 for the parts outside the CDR3, the full variable domain is KAGVTQTPRYLIKTRGQQVTLSCSPISGHRSVSWYQQTPGQGLQFLFEYFSETQRNKGNFPGRFSGRQFSNSRSEMNVSTLELGDSALYLCASSLQGITYEQYFGPGTRLTVT.

Concerning this clone: The identical CDR3 is also encoded by other nucleotide sequences in the sample. The chain combines TRBV7-2 with TRBJ2-7; the match to TRBD2 covers 7 bases. V lost 3 bases and J lost 2; bases outside the gene matches: 1. Per germline, CDR1 SGHTA and CDR2 FQGNSA. The CDR3 totals 13 residues. The CDR3 nucleotides are TGTGCCAGCAGCTTGAGCGGGGCCTACGAGCAGTACTTC. Protein sequence: CASSLSGAYEQYF.

The chain uses TRBV2 and TRBJ1-6; weak D call: TRBD1 (5 bases). Germline assignment: CDR1 SNHLY and CDR2 FYNNEI. V was clipped by 5 bases and J by 11 bases, with 13 bases between them. There are 13 residues in the CDR3. CDR3: CASSSRQPAPLHF. The DNA for the CDR3 is TGTGCCAGCAGTTCGAGACAGCCTGCACCCCTCCACTTT.

This clone came up once. V is TRBV5-6 and J is TRBJ2-7, with D possibly being TRBD1 (6 bases). Trimming pared 4 bases from V and 3 bases from J, leaving 11 bases between. This CDR3 contains 13 residues. Germline-derived CDR1 and CDR2 are SGHDT and YYEEEE. In DNA form, the CDR3 reads TGTGCCAGCAGCCTCGGACAGAACTACGAGCAGTACTTC. It is translated as CASSLGQNYEQYF.

The rearrangement links TRBV11-2 to TRBJ2-7; 7 bases agree with TRBD2. V was pared by 1 base and J by 11 bases, with 5 bases of the junction left unmatched. The CDR3 runs 12 residues. Per germline, CDR1 SGHAT and CDR2 FQNNGV. The CDR3 nucleotides read TGTGCCAGCAGCTTAGTTTTGGGGGGGGAGTACTTC. Translating gives CASSLVLGGEYF.

V and J are TRBV6-1 and TRBJ2-7, with D perhaps TRBD2 (6 bases). Germline CDR1 and CDR2: MNHNS and SASEGT. Trimming took off 1 base at V and 6 bases at J, with 16 bases between the two ends. The CDR3 totals 15 residues. CDR3 in amino acids: CASSEGQEGKFEQYF. Here the CDR3 DNA reads TGTGCCAGCAGTGAAGGGCAGGAGGGGAAATTCGAGCAGTACTTC.

V is TRBV2 and J is TRBJ2-3; D remains ambiguous. This CDR3 region has 12 residues. Germline V gene lookup returns CDR1 SNHLY and CDR2 FYNNEI. The V end lost 6 bases, the J end lost 0 bases, and 4 bases lay between the germline ends. This chain's CDR3 is CASSLSTDTQYF. Here the CDR3 DNA reads TGTGCCAGCAGCCTTAGCACAGATACGCAGTATTTT.

V is TRBV15 and J is TRBJ1-1; no reliable D call. The CDR3 contains 11 residues. V was cut by 4 bases and J by 5 bases, with 5 bases left in between. Germline CDR1 reads LNHNV; CDR2 reads YYDKDF (reference sequence). CDR3 in amino acids: CATSTGTEAFF. The CDR3 DNA follows: TGTGCCACCAGCACGGGAACTGAAGCTTTCTTT. The variable domain in full, with the rest retrieved from reference TRBV15 and TRBJ1-1, is DAMVIQNPRYQVTQFGKPVTLSCSQTLNHNVMYWYQQKSSQAPKLLFHYYDKDFNNEADTPDNFQSRRPNTSFCFLDIRSPGLGDTAMYLCATSTGTEAFFGQGTRLTVV.

The V and J genes are TRBV21-1 and TRBJ1-5; the DNA was not used to check the table's D call, TRBD1. TRBV21-1 is listed as a pseudogene. The CDR3 is 15 amino acids. CDR3 sequence (DNA): TGTGCCAGCAGCAAAGCCCGGACAGTCTGGCAGCCCCAGCATTTT. Its translation: CASSKARTVWQPQHF.

This clone was seen just once. The chain carries TRBV7-3 and TRBJ1-1; 7 bases line up with TRBD1. V gave up 2 bases and J gave up 0 bases; unmatched junction bases: 9. Per germline, CDR1 SGHTA and CDR2 FQGTGA. The CDR3 runs to 17 residues. CDR3 sequence reads: CASSLGPRDRLNTEAFF. CDR3 nucleotide sequence: TGTGCCAGCAGCTTAGGCCCCAGGGACAGATTGAACACTGAAGCTTTCTTT.

The sample holds one count of this clone. Just one base apart from a much larger clone, this may be a read error. This sequence joins TRBV30 and TRBJ1-2; TRBD1 might be the D (6 bases). CDR3 length: 13 residues. The germline gives CDR1 GTSNPN, CDR2 SVGIG (reference sequence). The DNA for the CDR3 is TGTGCCTTATCGACAGGTCCGAACTATAGCTACACCTTC. Protein: CALSTGPNYSYTF.

The chain recombines TRBV4-1 with TRBJ1-1; TRBD1 aligns across 7 bases. Trimming took 3 bases from V and 10 from J; bases not matched to a gene: 14. CDR1 is MGHRA and CDR2 is YSYEKL in the germline V gene. CDR3 length: 15 amino acids. For the CDR3, the DNA is TGCGCCAGCAGCCAGGATGTGACAGGGATTTTAATAGCTTTCTTT. This encodes CASSQDVTGILIAFF.